This TCR beta chain was observed in a study of CXCR3-negative and CXCR3-positive naive CD8 T cells. Study-wide background: With about 1.5 +/- 0.3 million reads per library, the TRB reads numbered around 130 million in total. Study-wide results and caveats: Much lower diversity was found in memory CD8+ cells, while both naive subsets had comparably high diversity. The TRB CDR3s that CXCR3-positive naive cells carried were more hydrophobic than those of CXCR3-negative naive cells. Naive CXCR3-negative and CXCR3-positive cells had similar TRBV-TRBJ usage; memory differed.

About this clonotype: Its antigen is undetermined.

Researchers prepared the TRB cDNA libraries using 5' RACE with UMI labels. TCRdb reprocessed the 5' RACE reads, with one entry per CDR3 protein and no DNA. The sample totals about 150,000 distinct CDR3 sequences. Sequencing used naive CXCR3+ CD8+ T cells from blood. Subset indicated: CD45RO-CCR7+CD27+CD95- naive CD8+ T cells expressing CXCR3 (TNR3+). The receptor was derived from a human donor in good health. Some clones in this sample may be carry-over from other donors' samples.

The CDR3 loop is CATNYREALNQPQHF. The V call is TRBV6-6, the J call TRBJ1-5; the TCRdb D gene call, TRBD1, has no DNA to confirm it. The V gene's germline CDR1 is MNHNY and CDR2 SVGAGI (reference sequence). This CDR3 comprises 15 residues.